A selection of T cell receptor beta chains follows, all from one sample in a study of T cell repertoires in cytomegalovirus infection. TCRdb used MiXCR to reprocess the reads, holding one entry per CDR3 protein. The data show around 530,000 distinct CDR3 sequences, about 15% seen once. The sample consisted of CD8+ T cells from PBMCs. Receptors were obtained from a human donor in good health (CMV status not recorded). Some clones in this sample may be carry-over from other donors' samples. Both conserved end residues are part of each CDR3. D genes are given only for firm matches. Rows give clone size only sometimes, using once, few, many, or a class for an expanded clone.

j_call v_call clone_size d_call cdr3_aa cdr3_nt
TRBJ2-7 TRBV5-4 - TRBD2 CASSVGLAGSSYEQYF TGTGCCAGCAGCGTCGGACTAGCGGGAAGCTCCTACGAGCAGTACTTC
TRBJ1-2 TRBV7-9 many - CASSPKVQGENGYTF TGTGCCAGCAGCCCAAAAGTCCAAGGGGAAAATGGCTACACCTTC
TRBJ2-4 TRBV9 - - CASSVGGKNIQYF TGTGCCAGCAGCGTCGGAGGCAAAAACATTCAGTACTTC
TRBJ1-5 TRBV19 few TRBD1 CASSIGDRVHQPQHF TGTGCCAGTAGTATAGGGGACAGGGTTCATCAGCCCCAGCATTTT
TRBJ2-7 TRBV7-4 - - CASSLTGVLSYEQYF TGTGCCAGCAGTCTGACGGGAGTTCTCTCCTACGAGCAGTACTTC
TRBJ1-1 TRBV7-8 many - CASSLAGGGGNTEAFF TGTGCCAGCAGCTTAGCTGGAGGGGGGGGGAACACTGAAGCTTTCTTT
TRBJ2-4 TRBV4-1 - - CASSQLLDLLAKNIQYF TGCGCCAGCAGCCAACTCTTGGACCTGCTAGCCAAAAACATTCAGTACTTC
TRBJ1-6 TRBV7-2 many - CASSPRETGNSPLHF TGTGCCAGCAGCCCAAGGGAGACGGGTAACTCACCCCTCCACTTT
TRBJ2-3 TRBV9 - TRBD2 CASSVAPAGAKDTQYF TGTGCCAGCAGCGTAGCCCCAGCGGGGGCCAAAGATACGCAGTATTTT
TRBJ2-1 TRBV7-6 many TRBD2 CASSLGAGGSEQFF TGTGCCAGCAGCTTAGGAGCGGGAGGAAGTGAGCAGTTCTTC
TRBJ2-5 TRBV5-4 many TRBD1 CASSFGQEQETQYF TGTGCCAGCAGCTTCGGACAGGAGCAAGAGACCCAGTACTTC
TRBJ2-1 TRBV6-1 many TRBD2 CASVPGLWALNEQFF TGTGCCAGCGTGCCGGGACTATGGGCCCTCAATGAGCAGTTCTTC
TRBJ1-6 TRBV10-2 - TRBD1 CATTTGEVSPLHF TGCGCCACCACGACAGGGGAAGTTTCACCCCTCCACTTT
TRBJ2-7 TRBV19 - TRBD2 CASSMGLAGLNEQYF TGTGCCAGTAGTATGGGACTAGCGGGCCTCAACGAGCAGTACTTC
TRBJ2-5 TRBV7-9 many - CASSSTSYQETQYF TGTGCCAGCAGCTCTACATCGTACCAAGAGACCCAGTACTTC
TRBJ2-5 TRBV7-6 many - CACRYRELAQETQYF TGTGCCTGCCGATATCGGGAGTTGGCACAAGAGACCCAGTACTTC
TRBJ2-1 TRBV12-3/TRBV12-4 many - CASRTASDRVGNEQFF TGTGCCAGCAGAACCGCTAGCGACAGAGTGGGTAATGAGCAGTTCTTC
TRBJ2-7 TRBV28 few - CASTLGFLPYEQYF TGTGCCAGCACCTTGGGCTTCCTACCCTACGAGCAGTACTTC